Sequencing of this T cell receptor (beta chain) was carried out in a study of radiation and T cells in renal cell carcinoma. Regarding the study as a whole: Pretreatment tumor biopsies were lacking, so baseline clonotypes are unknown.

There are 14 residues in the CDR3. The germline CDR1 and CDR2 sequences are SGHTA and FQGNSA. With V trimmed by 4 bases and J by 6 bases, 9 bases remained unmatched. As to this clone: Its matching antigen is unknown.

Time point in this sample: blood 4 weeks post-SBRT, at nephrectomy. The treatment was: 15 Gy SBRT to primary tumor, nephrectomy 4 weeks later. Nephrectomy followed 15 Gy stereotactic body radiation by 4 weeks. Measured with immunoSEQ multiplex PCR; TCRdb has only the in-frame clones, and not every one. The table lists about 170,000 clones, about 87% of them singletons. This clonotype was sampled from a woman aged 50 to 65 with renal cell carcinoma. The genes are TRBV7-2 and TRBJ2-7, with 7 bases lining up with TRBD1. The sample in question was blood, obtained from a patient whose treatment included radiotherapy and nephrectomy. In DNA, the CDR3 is TGTGCCAGCAGCTATAGAGGGGGCCAGGGCGAGCAGTACTTC. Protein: CASSYRGGQGEQYF. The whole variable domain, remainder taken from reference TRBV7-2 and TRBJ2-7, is GAGVSQSPSNKVTEKGKDVELRCDPISGHTALYWYRQSLGQGLEFLIYFQGNSAPDKSGLPSDRFSAERTGGSVSTLTIQRTQQEDSAVYLCASSYRGGQGEQYFGPGTRLTVT.